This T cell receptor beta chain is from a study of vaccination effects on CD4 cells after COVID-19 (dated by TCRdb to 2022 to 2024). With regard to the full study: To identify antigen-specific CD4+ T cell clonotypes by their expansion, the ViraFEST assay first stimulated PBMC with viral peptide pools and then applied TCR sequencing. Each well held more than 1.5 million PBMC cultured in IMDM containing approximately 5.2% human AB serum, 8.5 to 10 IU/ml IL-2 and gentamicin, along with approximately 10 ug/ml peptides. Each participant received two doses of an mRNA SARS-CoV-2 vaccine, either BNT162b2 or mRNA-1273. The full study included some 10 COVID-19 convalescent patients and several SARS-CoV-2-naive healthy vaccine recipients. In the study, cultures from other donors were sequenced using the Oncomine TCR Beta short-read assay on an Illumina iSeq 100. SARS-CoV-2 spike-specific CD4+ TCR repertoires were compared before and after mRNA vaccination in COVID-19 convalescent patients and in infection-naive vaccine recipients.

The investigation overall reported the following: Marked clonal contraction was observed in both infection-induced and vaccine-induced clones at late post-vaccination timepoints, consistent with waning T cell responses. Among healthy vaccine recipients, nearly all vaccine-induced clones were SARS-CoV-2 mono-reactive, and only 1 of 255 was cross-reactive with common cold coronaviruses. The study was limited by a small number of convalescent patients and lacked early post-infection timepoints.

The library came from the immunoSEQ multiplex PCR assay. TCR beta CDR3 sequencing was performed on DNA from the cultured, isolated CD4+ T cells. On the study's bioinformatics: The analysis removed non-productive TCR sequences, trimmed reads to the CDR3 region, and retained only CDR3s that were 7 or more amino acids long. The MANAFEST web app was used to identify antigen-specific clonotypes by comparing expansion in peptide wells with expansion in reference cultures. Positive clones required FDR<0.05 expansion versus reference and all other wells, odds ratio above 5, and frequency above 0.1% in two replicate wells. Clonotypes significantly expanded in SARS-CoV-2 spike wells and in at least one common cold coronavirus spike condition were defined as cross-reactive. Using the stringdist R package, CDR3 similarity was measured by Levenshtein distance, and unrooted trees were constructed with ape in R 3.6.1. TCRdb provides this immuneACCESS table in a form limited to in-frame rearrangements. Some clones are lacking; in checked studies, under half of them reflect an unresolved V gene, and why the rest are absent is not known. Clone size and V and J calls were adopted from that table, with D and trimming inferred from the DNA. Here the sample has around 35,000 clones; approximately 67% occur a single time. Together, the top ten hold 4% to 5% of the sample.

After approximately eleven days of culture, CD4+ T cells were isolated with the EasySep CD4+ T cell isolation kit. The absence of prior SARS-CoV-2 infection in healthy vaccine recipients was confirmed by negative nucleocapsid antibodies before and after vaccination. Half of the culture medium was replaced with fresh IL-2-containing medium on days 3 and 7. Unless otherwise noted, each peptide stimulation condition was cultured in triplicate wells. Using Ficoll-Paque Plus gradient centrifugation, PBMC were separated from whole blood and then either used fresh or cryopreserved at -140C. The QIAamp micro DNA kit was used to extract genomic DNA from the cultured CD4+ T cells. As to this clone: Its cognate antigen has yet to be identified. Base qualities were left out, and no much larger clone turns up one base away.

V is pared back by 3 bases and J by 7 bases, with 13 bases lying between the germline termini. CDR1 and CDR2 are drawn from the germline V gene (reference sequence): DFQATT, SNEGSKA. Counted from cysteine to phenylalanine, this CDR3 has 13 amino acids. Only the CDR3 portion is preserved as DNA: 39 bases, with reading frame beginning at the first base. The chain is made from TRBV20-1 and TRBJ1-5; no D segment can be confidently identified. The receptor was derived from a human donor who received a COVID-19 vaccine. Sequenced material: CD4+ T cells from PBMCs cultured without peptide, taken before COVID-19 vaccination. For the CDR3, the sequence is CSASGGNYQPQHF. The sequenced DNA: TGCAGTGCTAGTGGAGGTAATTACCAGCCCCAGCATTTT.